This T cell receptor beta chain stems from a study of memory CD4+ T cells and cytomegalovirus serostatus. The assay was immunoSEQ multiplex PCR, and TCRdb's table has in-frame clones only and misses some. The profile covers tens of thousands of clones, with about 68% appearing a single time and around 2.5% taken by the ten largest. Germline V lookup: CDR1 MNHNS, CDR2 SASEGT. The CDR3 spans 14 residues. The V end was cut by 4 bases, the J end by 1 base, with 8 bases between. The sort gate was single viable CD3+CD4+CD8-CD45RO+ cells for memory CD4+ T cells. The receptor was isolated from an adult in good health and CMV-seropositive. Material: memory CD4+ T cells from blood. The chain employs TRBV6-1 and TRBJ2-1, with D possibly TRBD1 on 5 matching bases. CDR3 DNA sequence: TGTGCCAGCAGTGGGACACAGTCCTACAATGAGCAGTTCTTC. This sequence encodes CASSGTQSYNEQFF.